This T cell receptor beta chain was identified in a study of cytomegalovirus exposure and HLA in healthy donors. Study summary: Roughly 85 million unique TCRs from HLA-typed donors made up an early data release. Study outcomes and limitations: In a later analysis, a missense DCLRE1C variant was linked to TCR beta V- and J-gene trimming.

PCR amplification relied on 60 Vbeta primers (plus 13 Jbeta primers). As originally analysed: In a later analysis, the count reached 75 million to 90 million unique TCR beta chains, with roughly 11 million shared. Clones were sequenced by immunoSEQ multiplex PCR, and TCRdb holds only the in-frame ones, with some missing. The V and J calls and clone size are taken from that table; D and trimming were inferred from the DNA. Seen here are fewer than 150,000 clones, approximately 78% observed once, and the top ten hold roughly 8.2%. On this clone: Antigen: not known.

CDR1 is SNHLY and CDR2 is FYNNEI in the germline V gene. The CDR3 has 12 residues. Trimming took off 6 bases at V and 3 bases at J, with 9 bases between the two ends. This receptor was obtained from a woman between 35 and 50 years old in good health and CMV-seropositive. The chain couples TRBV2 to TRBJ2-7, with D unclear. Source material: PBMCs. CDR3: CASRGPGYEQYF. CDR3 DNA: TGTGCCAGCAGGGGTCCAGGCTACGAGCAGTACTTC.